This T cell receptor (beta chain) was obtained from a study of shared clonotypes between healthy human individuals. Study-level points and caveats: With few donors, the genetic and exposure-history diversity represented was limited.

Turning to this clone: What it binds is not known.

Measured with immunoSEQ multiplex PCR; TCRdb has only the in-frame clones, and not every one. Of over 400,000 clones in the sample, 60% to 80% are singletons; the top ten hold around 12%. The CDR3 runs 12 residues. CDR1 LGHNA and CDR2 YNFKEQ come from the germline V gene. V dropped 4 bases and J dropped 7 bases, with 10 bases sitting between them. V gene TRBV4-2 combines with J gene TRBJ2-5, with D possibly TRBD1 on 5 matching bases. The TCR originated in a middle-aged woman in good health. Some clones in this sample may be carry-over from other donors' samples. The sequenced sample consisted of PBMCs. DNA of the CDR3: TGTGCCAGCAGCCCCCTAAGGGGGACCCAGTACTTC. It is translated as CASSPLRGTQYF.